These 10 T cell receptor beta chains originate from one sample sequenced in a study of blood T cell repertoires in COVID-19. Some clones are missing from TCRdb's copy, which holds only in-frame ones; the method was immunoSEQ multiplex PCR. Of hundreds of thousands of clones in the sample, almost 90% were seen once. Sequencing input: peripheral blood. The receptors originated from a woman between 70 and 85 years old with COVID-19, enrolled during active disease.

The rearrangement joins TRBV5-1 to TRBJ2-5; D is perhaps TRBD1 (8 bases). Trimming cost V 4 bases and J 9 bases, with 16 bases left between them. This CDR3 is 13 amino acids long. From germline, CDR1 is SGHRS and CDR2 YFSETQ. The CDR3 loop reads CASSTTGGESQYF. CDR3 coding DNA: TGCGCCAGCAGCACCACAGGGGGGGAGTCCCAGTACTTC.

CDR3 bases: TGTGCCACCAGAATCGGGACAGGGCACAATGAGCAGTTCTTC. This encodes CATRIGTGHNEQFF. The chain has TRBV15 and TRBJ2-1; 9 bases map to TRBD1. Per the germline V gene, CDR1 is LNHNV and CDR2 is YYDKDF (reference sequence). The CDR3 extends over 14 amino acids. The V and J ends lost 6 bases and 5 bases, in that order; junction bases with no gene match: 5.

DNA for the CDR3: TGTGCCAGCAGCAACCCCCAGGGTCCGAACACTGAAGCTTTCTTT. Protein product: CASSNPQGPNTEAFF. This chain connects TRBV21-1 to TRBJ1-1; TRBD1 reflects the table's D call only, with no check against the DNA. TRBV21-1 is noted as a pseudogene. The CDR3 is 15 residues long.

This chain connects TRBV11-2 to TRBJ1-1; D gene uncertain. Germline CDR1 SGHAT, CDR2 FQNNGV. The CDR3 runs to 13 residues. V was cut by 5 bases and J by 2 bases, with 9 bases left in between. The DNA of the CDR3 is TGTGCCAGCAGCCCCGGGTCAAACACTGAAGCTTTCTTT. It encodes CASSPGSNTEAFF. The full variable domain, rest sourced from reference TRBV11-2 and TRBJ1-1, is EAGVAQSPRYKIIEKRQSVAFWCNPISGHATLYWYQQILGQGPKLLIQFQNNGVVDDSQLPKDRFSAERLKGVDSTLKIQPAKLEDSAVYLCASSPGSNTEAFFGQGTRLTVV.

V is TRBV10-1 and J is TRBJ2-5; 8 nucleotides align to TRBD1. V shed 3 bases, J shed 4 bases, and the junction held 13 bases outside the gene matches. The CDR3 is 17 amino acids. Germline CDR1 is WNHNN and CDR2 is SYGVQD (reference sequence). The CDR3 DNA follows: TGCGCCAGCAGTGAAGGCGCCGGACAGGGTAATCGAGAGACCCAGTACTTC. This encodes CASSEGAGQGNRETQYF.

The V call is TRBV18, the J call TRBJ1-4; TRBD1 matches at 8 bases. CDR3 length equals 17 residues. Germline trimming cut 3 bases from V and 8 bases from J; bases unmatched to any gene: 14. Germline assignment: CDR1 KGHSH and CDR2 LQKENI. The chain's CDR3 is CASSPAAGGRLGEKLFF. DNA for the CDR3: TGTGCCAGCTCACCCGCGGCAGGGGGCCGTTTGGGGGAAAAACTGTTTTTT. Complete variable domain (other parts from reference TRBV18 and TRBJ1-4): NAGVMQNPRHLVRRRGQEARLRCSPMKGHSHVYWYRQLPEEGLKFMVYLQKENIIDESGMPKERFSAEFPKEGPSILRIQQVVRGDSAAYFCASSPAAGGRLGEKLFFGSGTQLSVL.

This chain links TRBV7-2 with TRBJ2-1, with D tentatively TRBD2 (5 bases). This CDR3 region has 13 residues. V lost 7 bases and J lost 4, with 11 bases in between. The germline CDR1 and CDR2 sequences are SGHTA and FQGNSA. CDR3 loop: CASNIALYNEQFF. In nucleotides, the CDR3 is TGTGCCAGCAACATAGCGTTATACAATGAGCAGTTCTTC.

The chain employs TRBV7-2 and TRBJ2-3, with 11 bases lining up with TRBD2. With V trimmed by 7 bases and J by 6 bases, 6 bases remained unmatched. The length of the CDR3 is 14 residues. CDR1 is SGHTA, CDR2 FQGNSA, per germline. CDR3 region: CASNPSGGMDTQYF. The CDR3 DNA follows: TGTGCCAGCAACCCTAGCGGGGGGATGGATACGCAGTATTTT.

This clone was seen once. V and J are TRBV19 and TRBJ2-5; D possibly corresponds to TRBD1 (5 bases). From germline, CDR1 is LNHDA and CDR2 SQIVND (reference sequence). This CDR3 is built from 15 residues. Trimming took off 4 bases at V and 4 bases at J, with 16 bases between the two ends. For the CDR3, the DNA is TGTGCCAGTAGTACACAGGTGGGGTTTTCAGAGACCCAGTACTTC. Protein product: CASSTQVGFSETQYF. The entire variable domain, with the rest obtained from reference TRBV19 and TRBJ2-5, is as follows: DGGITQSPKYLFRKEGQNVTLSCEQNLNHDAMYWYRQDPGQGLRLIYYSQIVNDFQKGDIAEGYSVSREKKESFPLTVTSAQKNPTAFYLCASSTQVGFSETQYFGPGTRLLVL.

This sequence joins TRBV3-1 (or the pseudogene TRBV3-2) and TRBJ1-1; TRBD1 matches 8 bases. The CDR3 is made up of 17 amino acids. Unmatched junction bases numbered 11, after V lost 0 bases and J lost 5 bases. The germline V gene encodes CDR1 LGHDT and CDR2 YNNKEL (reference sequence). CDR3 protein: CASSQDRGDRRKTEAFF. For the CDR3, the DNA is TGTGCCAGCAGCCAAGATCGAGGGGACAGGAGGAAGACTGAAGCTTTCTTT.